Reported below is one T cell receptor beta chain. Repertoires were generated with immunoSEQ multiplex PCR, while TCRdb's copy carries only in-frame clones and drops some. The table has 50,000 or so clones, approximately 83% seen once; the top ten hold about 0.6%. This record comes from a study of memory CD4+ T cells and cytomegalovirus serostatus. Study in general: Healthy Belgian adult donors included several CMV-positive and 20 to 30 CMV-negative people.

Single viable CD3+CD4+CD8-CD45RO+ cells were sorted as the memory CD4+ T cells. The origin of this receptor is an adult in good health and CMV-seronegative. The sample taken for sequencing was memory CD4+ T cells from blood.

In DNA, the CDR3 is TGTGCCTGGAGTGTATCCGGGCAGGGAGGGGGCAATCAGTTCTTC. It translates to CAWSVSGQGGGNQFF. The V call is TRBV30, the J call TRBJ2-1; D may correspond to TRBD1 or TRBD2 (7 bases each). This CDR3 has 15 residues. The ends were cut back, 0 bases at V and 13 bases at J, with 22 bases in the middle. CDR1 and CDR2 (germline): GTSNPN, SVGIG (reference sequence).